This TCR beta chain derives from a study of blood T cell repertoires in COVID-19. Study-level background: The cDNA or gDNA used as material had been derived from T cells, B-cell-depleted T cells, or PBMCs.

Per the study methods: Reference gene primers were amplified, and this amplification served to estimate nucleated cell counts. TCRdb's copy holds only in-frame clones and misses some; the assay was immunoSEQ multiplex PCR. Clone size and the V and J calls come from that table; the DNA yielded D and trimming. The sample carries about 350,000 clones, roughly 90% recorded once. Germline V gives CDR1 SGHTA, CDR2 FQGNSA. CDR3 length equals 19 residues. J lost 0 bases, V lost 5 bases, and 18 bases had no gene match. Participants had their cohort set by participant-reported clinical history. Either two negative PCRs, clearance, or symptom resolution qualified Cohort 3 donors as recovered.

The chain combines TRBV7-2 with TRBJ2-7, with 8 nucleotides matching TRBD1. Specimen: PBMCs or T cells enriched from blood (not recorded which). The receptor comes from a woman between 25 and 40 years old who had recovered from COVID-19. CDR3 nucleotide sequence: TGTGCCAGCAGCCAATATTCACCCTTACAGGGGGGAAGCTCCTACGAGCAGTACTTC. Protein sequence: CASSQYSPLQGGSSYEQYF.